These 18 T cell receptor beta chains share one sample of origin, sequenced in a study of glioma-infiltrating T cells after dendritic cell vaccination. Repertoires were generated with immunoSEQ multiplex PCR, while TCRdb's copy carries only in-frame clones and drops some. The sample shows 95,000 to 110,000 clones, about four fifths of them seen only once. Source: blood, taken before dendritic cell vaccination. These receptors were obtained from a human donor with glioblastoma.

The chain carries TRBV6-1 and TRBJ2-2; a weak D match, TRBD2 (5 bases). Between the trimmed V and J ends, which lost 4 bases and 1 base, there was a span of 7 bases. The length of the CDR3 is 14 residues. CDR1 is MNHNS, CDR2 SASEGT, per germline. The CDR3 spells CASSGGGNTGELFF. CDR3 DNA sequence: TGTGCCAGCAGTGGCGGAGGGAACACCGGGGAGCTGTTTTTT.

A remark on this clone: This specimen includes other DNA sequences encoding the same CDR3. The rearrangement links TRBV6-6 to TRBJ2-7; the D gene is possibly TRBD1 (6 bases). The germline gives CDR1 MNHNY, CDR2 SVGAGI (reference sequence). V lost 8 bases and J lost 2, with 13 bases in between. This CDR3 region has 13 residues. CDR3 sequence reads: CASLDRLTYEQYF. The CDR3 coding sequence is TGTGCCAGCCTAGACAGGTTAACCTACGAGCAGTACTTC.

This clone appeared many times. The V and J genes are TRBV7-9 and TRBJ2-7; TRBD1 agrees at 9 bases. With 1 base clipped from V and 5 bases from J, the junction kept 3 bases outside the gene matches. This CDR3 has 14 residues. Germline CDR1 is SEHNR and CDR2 is FQNEAQ (reference sequence). The CDR3 region is CASSLDGTGNEQYF. CDR3 DNA sequence: TGTGCCAGCAGCTTAGACGGGACAGGGAACGAGCAGTACTTC.

The chain links TRBV18 to TRBJ2-5; the D is unclear. The CDR3 extends over 13 amino acids. V was clipped by 2 bases and J by 2 bases, with 6 bases between them. CDR1 and CDR2 (germline): KGHSH, LQKENI. Here the CDR3 DNA reads TGTGCCAGCTCACCATCTGTACAAGAGACCCAGTACTTC. This translates into CASSPSVQETQYF.

This clone was counted only a few times. The rearrangement joins TRBV5-4 to TRBJ2-3; the match to TRBD2 covers 8 bases. The J segment lost 2 bases and the V segment lost 1 base, leaving 9 bases of the junction unmatched. The germline V gene has CDR1 SGHNT and CDR2 YYREEE (reference sequence). The CDR3 covers 17 residues. CDR3 region: CASSLWFERGNTDTQYF. The CDR3 DNA reads as TGTGCCAGCAGCTTGTGGTTCGAGCGGGGGAACACAGATACGCAGTATTTT.

This chain joins TRBV27 and TRBJ2-2; D is unclear. Germline values: CDR1 MNHEY, CDR2 SMNVEV (reference sequence). V was shortened by 5 bases and J by 7 bases, with 14 bases between the two germline ends. The CDR3 is 14 residues long. The CDR3 loop reads CASSRGGLSGELFF. In nucleotides, the CDR3 is TGTGCCAGCAGTCGTGGCGGTTTGAGCGGGGAGCTGTTTTTT.

V is TRBV4-1 and J is TRBJ1-1; TRBD1 matches 10 bases. The CDR3 spans 16 residues. V trimming: 1 base; J trimming: 5 bases; junction bases outside the gene matches: 7. CDR1 is MGHRA, CDR2 YSYEKL, per germline. CDR3 in DNA: TGCGCCAGCAGCCAAGGCTTAGGGACAGGGGAAACTGAAGCTTTCTTT. This codes for CASSQGLGTGETEAFF.

CDR3 nucleotides: TGTGCCAGCAGTTTAGTCCCTAACTATGGCTACACCTTC. Translation gives CASSLVPNYGYTF. The chain has TRBV6-5 and TRBJ1-2; D is ambiguous. Trimming stripped 4 bases from V and 0 bases from J, with 6 bases between. The CDR3 is 13 amino acids. The germline V gene encodes CDR1 MNHEY and CDR2 SVGAGI.

Regarding this clone: The junction departs from germline at one end; a sequencing error may be responsible. The rearrangement links TRBV11-2 to TRBJ1-1; D not certain. The germline V gene has CDR1 SGHAT and CDR2 FQNNGV. CDR3 size: 14 residues. CDR3 amino acids: CASSRGGMNTEAFF. The CDR3, as DNA: TGTGCCAGCAGCCGTGGAGGGATGAATACTGAAGCTTTCTTT.

This chain connects TRBV7-2 to TRBJ1-4; perhaps TRBD1 as D (6 bases). The V end was cut by 2 bases, the J end by 2 bases, with 18 bases between. Germline CDR1 reads SGHTA; CDR2 reads FQGNSA. The CDR3 has 18 residues. This CDR3 is CASSLLAYRVLTNEKLFF. DNA for the CDR3: TGTGCCAGCAGCTTATTAGCGTACAGGGTTTTGACTAATGAAAAACTGTTTTTT.

This rearrangement joins TRBV11-3 to TRBJ2-1; D unclear. Trimming shortened V by 2 bases and J by 5 bases, and 13 bases separated the two germline ends. The CDR3 runs 15 residues. In germline, CDR1 is SGHNT, CDR2 YENEEA. The CDR3 is CASSLSATYDNEQFF. CDR3 bases: TGTGCCAGCAGCTTAAGCGCCACATACGACAATGAGCAGTTCTTC.

This sequence joins TRBV19 and TRBJ2-1; a possible D gene is TRBD2 (5 bases). V lost 5 bases and J lost 8, with 13 bases in between. Looked up from germline, CDR1 is LNHDA and CDR2 is SQIVND (reference sequence). The CDR3 runs 13 residues. The CDR3, as DNA: TGTGCCAGTAGTGCCCTTATCGGGGATGAGCAGTTCTTC. Amino acids: CASSALIGDEQFF. Based on the CDR3 plus reference TRBV19 and TRBJ2-1, the full variable domain is DGGITQSPKYLFRKEGQNVTLSCEQNLNHDAMYWYRQDPGQGLRLIYYSQIVNDFQKGDIAEGYSVSREKKESFPLTVTSAQKNPTAFYLCASSALIGDEQFFGPGTRLTVL.

J is TRBJ2-3 and V is TRBV7-9; 12 positions match TRBD2. The ends lost 6 bases at V and 4 bases at J; junction bases unmatched: 5. The CDR3 covers 15 residues. Germline CDR1 is SEHNR and CDR2 is FQNEAQ (reference sequence). In DNA form, the CDR3 reads TGTGCCAGCAGTTCTAGCGGGGGGGCGGCAGATACGCAGTATTTT. This sequence encodes CASSSSGGAADTQYF.

CDR3 sequence (DNA): TGTGCCAGCTCACCGGGGGGGTTCGGCGAGCAGTACTTC. As protein: CASSPGGFGEQYF. This sequence joins TRBV18 and TRBJ2-7, with 7 nucleotides matching TRBD2. Germline V gene lookup returns CDR1 KGHSH and CDR2 LQKENI. V gave up 3 bases and J gave up 6 bases; unmatched junction bases: 5. CDR3 length: 13 residues.

This clone was counted a single time. The rearrangement joins TRBV5-6 to TRBJ2-7; the match to TRBD1 covers 9 bases. Germline V gene data show CDR1 as SGHDT and CDR2 as YYEEEE. This CDR3 region has 14 residues. V trimming: 0 bases; J trimming: 3 bases; junction bases outside the gene matches: 1. The CDR3 sequence is CASSLGDRVYEQYF. Here the CDR3 DNA reads TGTGCCAGCAGCTTGGGGGACAGGGTCTACGAGCAGTACTTC. Supplemented by reference TRBV5-6 and TRBJ2-7, the full variable domain reads DAGVTQSPTHLIKTRGQQVTLRCSPKSGHDTVSWYQQALGQGPQFIFQYYEEEERQRGNFPDRFSGHQFPNYSSELNVNALLLGDSALYLCASSLGDRVYEQYFGPGTRLTVT.

This chain connects TRBV5-6 to TRBJ2-5; D call uncertain. This CDR3 is built from 11 residues. Germline assignment: CDR1 SGHDT and CDR2 YYEEEE. Trimming cost V 3 bases and J 2 bases, with 2 bases left between them. CDR3 loop: CASSSQETQYF. Here the CDR3 DNA reads TGTGCCAGCAGCTCTCAAGAGACCCAGTACTTC.

This clone was observed once. The rearrangement links TRBV5-1 to TRBJ1-6, with TRBD1 matching over 8 bases. Germline loops: CDR1 SGHRS, CDR2 YFSETQ. V was pared by 1 base and J by 4 bases, with 16 bases of the junction left unmatched. This CDR3 has 20 amino acids. The DNA for the CDR3 is TGCGCCAGCAGCTTGCCACTATGGGCAGGGGGCCTGTGGTATAATTCACCCCTCCACTTT. This translates into CASSLPLWAGGLWYNSPLHF. The full variable domain, completed using reference TRBV5-1 and TRBJ1-6, is KAGVTQTPRYLIKTRGQQVTLSCSPISGHRSVSWYQQTPGQGLQFLFEYFSETQRNKGNFPGRFSGRQFSNSRSEMNVSTLELGDSALYLCASSLPLWAGGLWYNSPLHFGNGTRLTVT.

The rearrangement links TRBV14 to TRBJ2-1, with TRBD2 matching over 10 bases. Germline V lookup: CDR1 SGHDN, CDR2 FVKESK. The CDR3 is made up of 15 amino acids. J gave up 6 bases and V 1 base, and 3 bases lay outside the gene matches. The CDR3 nucleotides are TGTGCCAGCAGCCAAGCTAGCGGGGGTCTCAATGAGCAGTTCTTC. Translated: CASSQASGGLNEQFF.